The 32 T cell receptor beta chains below were found in one sample sequenced in a study of type 1 regulatory T cells. TCRdb re-called the reads with MiXCR, one entry per CDR3 protein. The sample includes some 100,000 distinct CDR3 sequences, around a third seen only once; the top ten take roughly 2.4%. Sequencing was performed on CD4+ T cells, either the whole sample or a sorted fraction (not recorded which). The receptors were sampled from a human donor in good health.

This clonotype was seen a handful of times. The V and J genes are TRBV6-5 and TRBJ2-1; D uncertain. Trimming cost V 2 bases and J 2 bases, with 10 bases left between them. This CDR3 has 15 amino acids. CDR1 is MNHEY, CDR2 SVGAGI, per germline. The CDR3 DNA follows: TGTGCCAGCAGTTACCCCGGGTGGCCCTACAATGAGCAGTTCTTC. This sequence encodes CASSYPGWPYNEQFF.

V is TRBV10-3 and J is TRBJ1-1, with D tentatively TRBD1 (6 bases). V shed 0 bases and J shed 6 bases, with 14 bases lying between them. CDR1 and CDR2 (germline): ENHRY, SYGVKD. CDR3 size: 15 residues. The CDR3 nucleotides read TGTGCCATCAGTGAGTCAGGACAGCCTGGGCCTGAAGCTTTCTTT. It encodes CAISESGQPGPEAFF.

The table lists this clonotype with a few counts. This chain links TRBV6-1 with TRBJ2-7; TRBD1 is a possible D gene (6 bases). This CDR3 region has 15 residues. The germline V gene has CDR1 MNHNS and CDR2 SASEGT. V was trimmed by 4 bases and J by 0 bases, leaving 13 bases between them. CDR3 bases: TGTGCCAGCAGTGGAAGATGGGGGCCCTCCTACGAGCAGTACTTC. It translates to CASSGRWGPSYEQYF.

J is TRBJ2-7 and V is TRBV28; TRBD2 agrees at 13 bases. From germline, CDR1 is MDHEN and CDR2 SYDVKM. The ends lost 7 bases at V and 2 bases at J; junction bases unmatched: 5. CDR3 length equals 15 residues. CDR3 protein: CASIAGTSGTYEQYF. CDR3 in DNA: TGTGCCAGCATTGCCGGGACTAGCGGGACCTACGAGCAGTACTTC.

The table lists this clonotype with a few counts. The chain joins TRBV20-1 to TRBJ2-4; D may be TRBD1 (5 bases). Looked up from germline, CDR1 is DFQATT and CDR2 is SNEGSKA (reference sequence). Trimming shortened V by 3 bases and J by 3 bases, and 12 bases separated the two germline ends. CDR3 length: 14 residues. The CDR3 spells CSASRTQGKNIQYF. CDR3 nucleotide sequence: TGCAGTGCTAGTAGGACACAAGGCAAAAACATTCAGTACTTC.

The chain couples TRBV19 to TRBJ1-2; TRBD1 agrees at 11 bases. V lost 6 bases and J lost 4; bases outside the gene matches: 4. Looked up from germline, CDR1 is LNHDA and CDR2 is SQIVND (reference sequence). The CDR3 is 14 amino acids. CDR3 nucleotide sequence: TGTGCCAGTAGAAGGACAGGGGGCATCTATGGCTACACCTTC. Amino acids: CASRRTGGIYGYTF.

This rearrangement joins TRBV18 to TRBJ2-1; 11 positions match TRBD2. V was pared by 3 bases and J by 7 bases, with 14 bases of the junction left unmatched. Germline lookup yields CDR1 KGHSH and CDR2 LQKENI. The CDR3 covers 18 residues. The CDR3 region has the DNA TGTGCCAGCTCACCTCCTATGCCGGGACTAGCGGTTTTGAATGAGCAGTTCTTC. Translated, it gives CASSPPMPGLAVLNEQFF.

This clonotype has just a few counts. The chain carries TRBV7-3 and TRBJ1-2; D is unresolved. Trimming removed 3 bases from V and 2 bases from J, with 7 bases in between. CDR1 is SGHTA and CDR2 is FQGTGA in the germline V gene. The CDR3 covers 13 residues. The CDR3 region is CASSFFKNYGYTF. DNA for the CDR3: TGTGCCAGCAGCTTCTTCAAAAACTATGGCTACACCTTC.

The chain joins TRBV29-1 to TRBJ1-1; 7 bases line up with TRBD1. The CDR3 totals 10 residues. J was trimmed by 7 bases and V by 6 bases; bases with no gene match: 2. The germline V gene has CDR1 SQVTM and CDR2 ANQGSEA. CDR3 bases: TGCAGCGTCCGGGACAGTGAAGCTTTCTTT. It translates to CSVRDSEAFF.

The rearrangement uses TRBV19 and TRBJ2-1; 7 bases are a match to TRBD1. The germline gives CDR1 LNHDA, CDR2 SQIVND (reference sequence). The V and J ends lost 3 bases and 4 bases, in that order; junction bases with no gene match: 9. The CDR3 length is 16 residues. For the CDR3, the DNA is TGTGCCAGTAGTATTATCCCGGGACAGAAATACAATGAGCAGTTCTTC. It encodes CASSIIPGQKYNEQFF.

The chain employs TRBV28 and TRBJ2-3; 8 bases align to TRBD1. This CDR3 comprises 15 residues. Unmatched junction bases numbered 9, after V lost 4 bases and J lost 6 bases. Germline CDR1 is MDHEN and CDR2 is SYDVKM. CDR3 coding DNA: TGTGCCAGCAGTTCCGGACAGGGAGGAAGGGATACGCAGTATTTT. Encoded protein: CASSSGQGGRDTQYF.

The CDR3 region is CSARKDTGELFF. The CDR3 DNA sequence: TGCAGTGCCCGAAAAGACACCGGGGAGCTGTTTTTT. V and J are TRBV20-1 and TRBJ2-2, with unresolved D. V was trimmed by 6 bases and J by 3 bases, leaving 8 bases between them. Germline CDR1 DFQATT, CDR2 SNEGSKA (reference sequence). This CDR3 region has 12 residues.

DNA of the CDR3: TGCAGCGTTGAAGTCCCGGGGAATAGCAATCAGCCCCAGCATTTT. The encoded protein is CSVEVPGNSNQPQHF. This sequence joins TRBV29-1 and TRBJ1-5; D remains ambiguous. V was shortened by 1 base and J by 0 bases, with 10 bases between the two germline ends. CDR1 is SQVTM and CDR2 is ANQGSEA in the germline V gene. This CDR3 has 15 amino acids.

The table lists this clonotype with a few counts. A read error may produce the germline difference seen at one junction end. CDR3 residues: CASAGGSHEQYF. DNA of the CDR3: TGTGCCAGCGCAGGGGGCTCCCACGAGCAGTACTTC. J is TRBJ2-7 and V is TRBV19; TRBD1 matches 8 bases. In germline, CDR1 is LNHDA, CDR2 SQIVND (reference sequence). This CDR3 spans 12 amino acids.

The V and J genes are TRBV20-1 and TRBJ2-2; D gene uncertain. The CDR3 covers 12 residues. The ends were cut back, 6 bases at V and 2 bases at J, with 7 bases in the middle. Germline assignment: CDR1 DFQATT and CDR2 SNEGSKA (reference sequence). This CDR3 is CSAQSNTGELFF. CDR3 bases: TGCAGTGCCCAAAGCAACACCGGGGAGCTGTTTTTT.

This clonotype has a handful of counts. The chain is built from TRBV25-1 and TRBJ2-5; the match to TRBD2 covers 8 bases. Germline CDR1 is MGHDK and CDR2 is SYGVNS. The CDR3 is 18 amino acids. Germline trimming cut 5 bases from V and 4 bases from J; bases unmatched to any gene: 18. The CDR3, as DNA: TGTGCCAGCAGTCCATCCCCCTCTCTAGCGGGTAAAACAGAGACCCAGTACTTC. As protein: CASSPSPSLAGKTETQYF.

This clonotype has just a few counts. V usage is TRBV15 and J usage is TRBJ2-7; 8 positions agree with TRBD1. The CDR3 is made up of 16 amino acids. Trimming at V came to 1 base and at J to 4 bases, leaving 9 bases not matched to a gene. CDR1 is LNHNV and CDR2 is YYDKDF in the germline V gene (reference sequence). The CDR3 region has the DNA TGTGCCACCAGCAGAGCCCTAGGGACAGGAGTATACGAGCAGTACTTC. Protein product: CATSRALGTGVYEQYF.

V usage is TRBV3-1 and J usage is TRBJ2-7; D might be TRBD1 or TRBD2, each matching 5 bases. Germline-derived CDR1 and CDR2 are LGHDT and YNNKEL (reference sequence). Deletions cut 2 bases from V and 2 bases from J, with 10 bases between. The CDR3 runs to 14 residues. The CDR3 sequence: CASSQFLGPYEQYF. In DNA, the CDR3 is TGTGCCAGCAGCCAATTTCTGGGACCCTACGAGCAGTACTTC.

This rearrangement joins TRBV20-1 to TRBJ1-2; maybe TRBD1 (6 bases). V lost 5 bases and J 6 bases, leaving 22 bases between the germline ends. The CDR3 covers 15 residues. Germline values: CDR1 DFQATT, CDR2 SNEGSKA (reference sequence). The CDR3 is CSALEISRQVDGYTF. The CDR3 DNA sequence: TGCAGTGCTCTAGAGATTTCTCGACAGGTTGATGGCTACACCTTC.

The V gene is TRBV7-9, the J gene TRBJ2-6; D is uncertain. In germline, CDR1 is SEHNR, CDR2 FQNEAQ (reference sequence). V was pared by 1 base and J by 0 bases, with 10 bases between. The CDR3 length is 17 residues. The CDR3, as DNA: TGTGCCAGCAGCTTAGATCCCCGGCGCTCTGGGGCCAACGTCCTGACTTTC. This gives the protein CASSLDPRRSGANVLTF.

In this sample, this clonotype turned up a few times. V gene TRBV10-3 combines with J gene TRBJ1-2; 12 bases line up with TRBD1. CDR1 ENHRY and CDR2 SYGVKD come from the germline V gene. The CDR3 is 16 residues long. The V and J ends lost 4 bases and 4 bases, in that order; junction bases with no gene match: 7. The DNA for the CDR3 is TGTGCCATCAGTGTCGGGACAGGGGGCGCTGGCTATGGCTACACCTTC. It yields the protein CAISVGTGGAGYGYTF.

This clonotype appeared once. The rearrangement joins TRBV24-1 to TRBJ2-7, with 9 bases aligning to TRBD1. Germline values: CDR1 KGHDR, CDR2 SFDVKD. The CDR3 sequence is 15 residues long. The trim removed 4 bases at V and 3 bases at J, leaving 6 bases unmatched. CDR3 coding DNA: TGTGCCACCAGTGACCAAACAGGGGGCGGCTACGAGCAGTACTTC. Translation: CATSDQTGGGYEQYF.

The CDR3: CASSLGTGGYTF. The CDR3 DNA sequence: TGTGCCAGCAGTTTAGGGACAGGCGGCTACACCTTC. The rearrangement links TRBV12-3 or TRBV12-4 to TRBJ1-2; 7 bases fit TRBD1. V lost 1 base to trimming and J lost 8 bases; unmatched junction nucleotides: 1. The CDR3 is 12 amino acids.

The table lists this clonotype with a few counts. The gene calls are TRBV3-1 and TRBJ2-3, with 9 bases lining up with TRBD2. Germline CDR1 and CDR2: LGHDT and YNNKEL (reference sequence). V was pared by 4 bases and J by 2 bases, with 1 base of the junction left unmatched. This CDR3 is 14 amino acids long. Here the CDR3 reads CASSPSGTTDTQYF. The CDR3 region has the DNA TGTGCCAGCAGCCCTAGCGGGACCACAGATACGCAGTATTTT.

The V call is TRBV10-3, the J call TRBJ2-1; 8 bases line up with TRBD2. This CDR3 is built from 14 residues. CDR1 is ENHRY and CDR2 is SYGVKD in the germline V gene. Germline trimming cut 9 bases from V and 12 bases from J; bases unmatched to any gene: 16. CDR3 amino acids: CAIGITGLGVRQFF. CDR3 nucleotides: TGTGCCATAGGGATTACGGGACTAGGGGTTAGGCAGTTCTTC.

As regards this clonotype: A read error may explain this, as a much larger clone is one base away. The genes are TRBV24-1 and TRBJ2-1, with a weak D call TRBD1 (6 bases). The germline V and J ends were trimmed by 8 bases and 9 bases, with 10 bases remaining between them. Germline lookup yields CDR1 KGHDR and CDR2 SFDVKD. The CDR3 length is 11 residues. The CDR3 spells CATMGACEQFF. DNA for the CDR3: TGTGCCACCATGGGGGCCTGTGAGCAGTTCTTC.

This chain uses TRBV5-4 with TRBJ2-3; TRBD1 might be the D (5 bases). Trimming took off 0 bases at V and 2 bases at J, with 10 bases between the two ends. This CDR3 is built from 15 residues. Germline V CDR1 and CDR2: SGHNT, YYREEE (reference sequence). The DNA of the CDR3 is TGTGCCAGCAGCTTGGGGCAGGGCGTCACAGATACGCAGTATTTT. It yields the protein CASSLGQGVTDTQYF.

Ten or more counts support this clonotype. CDR3 residues: CASSFLYEQYF. DNA for the CDR3: TGTGCCAGCAGTTTCCTATACGAGCAGTACTTC. The chain recombines TRBV12-3 or TRBV12-4 with TRBJ2-7; the D is unclear. The V end was cut by 3 bases, the J end by 4 bases, with 4 bases between. The CDR3 is made up of 11 amino acids.

This chain joins TRBV18 and TRBJ2-1, with TRBD1 as a possible D gene (6 bases). Germline CDR1 KGHSH, CDR2 LQKENI. Trimming cost V 2 bases and J 4 bases, with 21 bases left between them. The CDR3 loop spans 18 amino acids. The CDR3 DNA follows: TGTGCCAGCTCACCATCCTCTCCCAGACAGGACTCGTACAATGAGCAGTTCTTC. It translates to CASSPSSPRQDSYNEQFF.

The rearrangement joins TRBV19 to TRBJ1-5; 8 nucleotides line up with TRBD1. Germline trimming cut 5 bases from V and 2 bases from J; bases unmatched to any gene: 8. The CDR3 has 16 amino acids. Germline V gene data show CDR1 as LNHDA and CDR2 as SQIVND (reference sequence). The CDR3 reads CASSHQGASGNQPQHF. For the CDR3, the DNA is TGTGCCAGTAGTCACCAGGGGGCTAGTGGCAATCAGCCCCAGCATTTT.

Only a few counts were recorded for this clonotype. V and J are TRBV20-1 and TRBJ2-1, with 8 bases aligning to TRBD2. This CDR3 comprises 16 residues. Trimming took 1 base from V and 0 from J; bases not matched to a gene: 5. From germline, CDR1 is DFQATT and CDR2 SNEGSKA (reference sequence). The CDR3 region has the DNA TGCAGTGCTAGAGTCCCACTAGCGGACTCCTACAATGAGCAGTTCTTC. Protein sequence: CSARVPLADSYNEQFF.

This clonotype was picked up a small number of times. The chain carries TRBV9 and TRBJ2-6, with D possibly matching TRBD1 (5 bases). Germline CDR1 reads SGDLS; CDR2 reads YYNGEE. Trimming pared 4 bases from V and 2 bases from J, leaving 16 bases between. This CDR3 contains 17 residues. The CDR3 region is CASSTLRAAPGANVLTF. For the CDR3, the DNA is TGTGCCAGCAGCACCCTCAGGGCGGCTCCTGGGGCCAACGTCCTGACTTTC.